This T cell receptor (beta chain) stems from a study of technical replicates of blood from a few donors. Measured with immunoSEQ multiplex PCR; TCRdb has only the in-frame clones, and not every one. Here the sample spans 65,000 to 85,000 clones, around 96% being singletons. This clone was observed a single time. This CDR3 comprises 15 residues. From germline, CDR1 is PRHDT and CDR2 FYEKMQ (reference sequence). The ends were cut back, 2 bases at V and 6 bases at J, with 16 bases in the middle. Sequenced sample: T cells isolated from PBMCs. V gene TRBV13 combines with J gene TRBJ1-1; maybe TRBD1 (5 bases). This sequence originates from a human donor in good health. CDR3 residues: CASSLFGQGFAEAFF. CDR3 nucleotides: TGTGCCAGCAGCTTATTCGGTCAGGGATTTGCTGAAGCTTTCTTT.